This T cell receptor beta chain was captured in a study of cytomegalovirus exposure and HLA in healthy donors. Study outcomes and limitations: According to the study, 150 to 200 TCR beta chains were cytomegalovirus-associated. In presence/absence analyses, roughly uniform sequencing depth across donors was assumed.

About this clone: What it recognizes is unknown.

The study ran its PCR with 60 Vbeta and 13 Jbeta primers. TCRdb's table, derived via immunoSEQ multiplex PCR, lists solely in-frame clones and lacks some. Of about 270,000 clones in the sample, roughly 70% were seen once. CDR3 length: 15 residues. The junction had 5 bases not matched to a gene; V was cut back by 1 base and J by 3 bases. The TCR comes from a female donor in good health and CMV-seronegative. The chain recombines TRBV6-7 with TRBJ2-7, with TRBD2 identical over 8 bases. TRBV6-7 is known as an ORF, though its function is uncertain. Source material: PBMCs. CDR3 region: CASSYLSGGFYEQYF. As DNA, the CDR3 is TGTGCCAGCAGTTACTTGAGCGGGGGATTCTACGAGCAGTACTTC.